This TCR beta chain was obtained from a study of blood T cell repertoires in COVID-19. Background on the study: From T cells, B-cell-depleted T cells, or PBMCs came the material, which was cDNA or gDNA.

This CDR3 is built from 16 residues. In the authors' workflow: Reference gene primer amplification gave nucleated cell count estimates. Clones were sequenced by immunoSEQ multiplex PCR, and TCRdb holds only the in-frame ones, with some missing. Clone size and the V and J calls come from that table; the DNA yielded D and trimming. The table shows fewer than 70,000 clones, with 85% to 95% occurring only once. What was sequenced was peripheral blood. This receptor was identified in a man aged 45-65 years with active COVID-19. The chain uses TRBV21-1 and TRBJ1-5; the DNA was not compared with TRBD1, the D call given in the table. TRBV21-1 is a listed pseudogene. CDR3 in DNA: TGTGCCAGCAGCAAAGCGGAAGAACAGGGGAATCAGCCCCAGCATTTT. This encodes CASSKAEEQGNQPQHF.